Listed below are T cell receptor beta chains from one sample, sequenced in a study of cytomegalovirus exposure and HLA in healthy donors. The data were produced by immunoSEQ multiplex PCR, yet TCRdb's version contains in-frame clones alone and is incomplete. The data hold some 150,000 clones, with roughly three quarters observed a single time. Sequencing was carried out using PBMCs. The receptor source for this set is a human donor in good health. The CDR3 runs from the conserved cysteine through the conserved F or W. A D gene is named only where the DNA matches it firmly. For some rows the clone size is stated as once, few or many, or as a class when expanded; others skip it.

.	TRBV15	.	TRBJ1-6	CATAEDGSSYNSPLHF	TGTGCCACCGCAGAGGACGGGAGCTCCTATAATTCACCCCTCCACTTT
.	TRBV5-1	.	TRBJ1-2	CASSLSAGATGGYTF	TGCGCCAGCAGCTTGTCCGCAGGGGCCACAGGGGGCTACACCTTC
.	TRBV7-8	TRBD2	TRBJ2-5	CASSLVGGSGRFVETQYF	TGTGCCAGCAGCTTAGTGGGGGGGAGCGGGAGGTTTGTCGAGACCCAGTACTTC
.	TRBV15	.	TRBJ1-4	CATSRPKTYQRGLTNEKLFF	TGTGCCACCAGCAGACCGAAAACCTACCAGAGGGGACTAACTAATGAAAAACTGTTTTTT
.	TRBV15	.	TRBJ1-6	CATSRLPRRQTNSPLHF	TGTGCCACCAGCAGACTCCCCAGGAGGCAGACTAATTCACCCCTCCACTTT
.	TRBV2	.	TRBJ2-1	CASSEAAGSSYNEQFF	TGTGCCAGCAGTGAAGCGGCGGGGTCTTCGTACAATGAGCAGTTCTTC
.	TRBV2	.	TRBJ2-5	CASSPPGAPGETQYF	TGTGCCAGCAGTCCTCCGGGAGCCCCGGGGGAGACCCAGTACTTC
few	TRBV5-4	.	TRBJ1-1	CASSNPTGVTEAFF	TGTGCCAGCAGCAACCCGACAGGCGTAACTGAAGCTTTCTTT
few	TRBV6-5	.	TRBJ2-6	CASSYGGLGANVLTF	TGTGCCAGCAGTTACGGGGGGTTGGGGGCCAACGTCCTGACTTTC
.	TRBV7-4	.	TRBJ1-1	CASSQPGTEGPKAFF	TGTGCCAGCAGCCAGCCCGGGACGGAGGGCCCAAAAGCTTTCTTT
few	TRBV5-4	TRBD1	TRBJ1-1	CASSTGQGRLTEAFF	TGTGCCAGCAGCACAGGACAGGGGCGGTTAACTGAAGCTTTCTTT
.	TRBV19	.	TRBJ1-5	CASISGTRAGNQPQHF	TGTGCCAGTATTAGCGGTACTAGGGCGGGCAATCAGCCCCAGCATTTT
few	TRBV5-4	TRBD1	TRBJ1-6	CASSPGTGSVNSPLHF	TGTGCCAGCAGCCCCGGGACAGGGTCGGTTAATTCACCCCTCCACTTT
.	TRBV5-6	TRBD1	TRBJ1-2	CASSATGAYGYTF	TGTGCCAGCAGCGCCACAGGGGCTTATGGCTACACCTTC
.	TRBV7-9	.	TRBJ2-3	CASSSPSSADTQYF	TGTGCCAGCAGCTCCCCAAGTTCGGCAGATACGCAGTATTTT
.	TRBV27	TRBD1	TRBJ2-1	CASSPRDRAYNEQFF	TGTGCCAGCAGCCCGCGGGACAGGGCGTACAATGAGCAGTTCTTC
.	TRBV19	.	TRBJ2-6	CASSPYSTSGANVLTF	TGTGCCAGTAGTCCGTACTCTACCTCTGGGGCCAACGTCCTGACTTTC
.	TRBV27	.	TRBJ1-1	CASSSRGNPAFF	TGTGCCAGCTCTTCGAGGGGGAATCCGGCTTTCTTT
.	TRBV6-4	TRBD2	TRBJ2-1	CASSDRFLAGASGEQFF	TGTGCCAGCAGTGACCGATTTCTAGCGGGAGCCAGTGGAGAGCAGTTCTTC
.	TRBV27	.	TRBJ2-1	CASSSPSGQVPYNEQFF	TGTGCCAGCAGTTCCCCCTCAGGGCAGGTACCGTACAATGAGCAGTTCTTC
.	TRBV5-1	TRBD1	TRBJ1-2	CASRSPGQGDGYTF	TGCGCCAGCAGATCACCGGGACAGGGCGATGGCTACACCTTC
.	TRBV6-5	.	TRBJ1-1	CASSSGWTEAFF	TGTGCCAGCAGTTCAGGGTGGACTGAAGCTTTCTTT
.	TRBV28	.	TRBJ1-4	CASSLGGGNEKLFF	TGTGCCAGCAGTTTAGGCGGGGGCAATGAAAAACTGTTTTTT
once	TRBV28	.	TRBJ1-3	CASRPPGSGNTIYF	TGTGCCAGCAGGCCCCCCGGCTCTGGAAACACCATATATTTT
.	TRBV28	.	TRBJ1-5	CASSFRGISQPQHF	TGTGCCAGCAGTTTCAGGGGTATAAGTCAGCCCCAGCATTTT
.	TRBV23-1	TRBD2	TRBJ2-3	CASSHFRWGREGADTQYF	TGCGCCAGCAGTCATTTTCGCTGGGGCAGGGAGGGTGCAGATACGCAGTATTTT
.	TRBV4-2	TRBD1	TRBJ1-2	CASSQEATGANGYTF	TGTGCCAGCAGCCAAGAGGCCACAGGGGCTAACGGCTACACCTTC
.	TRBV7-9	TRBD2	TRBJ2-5	CASSSPGLARETQYF	TGTGCCAGCAGCTCCCCGGGACTAGCGCGAGAGACCCAGTACTTC
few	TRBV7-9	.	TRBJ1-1	CASSLAYTDSEAFF	TGTGCCAGCAGCTTAGCATACACCGACAGTGAAGCTTTCTTT
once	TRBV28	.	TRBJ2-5	CASSSAEQGRETQYF	TGTGCCAGCAGTTCCGCCGAACAGGGCAGGGAGACCCAGTACTTC
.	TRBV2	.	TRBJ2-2	CASSDRLNTGELFF	TGTGCCAGCAGTGACAGATTGAACACCGGGGAGCTGTTTTTT
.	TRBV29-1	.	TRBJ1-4	CSVQVINEKLFF	TGCAGCGTGCAGGTGATTAATGAAAAACTGTTTTTT
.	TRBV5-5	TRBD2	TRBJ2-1	CASGNGGGYNEQFF	TGTGCCAGCGGGAACGGGGGGGGATACAATGAGCAGTTCTTC
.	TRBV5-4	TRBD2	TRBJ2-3	CASSSRDRGEDTQYF	TGTGCCAGCAGCTCCCGGGACCGGGGGGAAGATACGCAGTATTTT
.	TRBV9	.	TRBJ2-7	CASSVSGNEQYF	TGTGCCAGCAGCGTCTCAGGGAACGAGCAGTACTTC
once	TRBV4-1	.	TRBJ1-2	CASSHQKTGGPHYGYTF	TGCGCCAGCAGCCACCAAAAGACGGGGGGGCCCCACTATGGCTACACCTTC
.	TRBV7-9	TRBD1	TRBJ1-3	CASSVGTGGNTIYF	TGTGCCAGCAGTGTCGGGACAGGTGGAAACACCATATATTTT
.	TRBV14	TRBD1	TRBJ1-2	CASSQAGGNYGYTF	TGTGCCAGCAGCCAAGCAGGGGGTAACTATGGCTACACCTTC
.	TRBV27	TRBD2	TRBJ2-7	CASKLAGGPNYEQYF	TGTGCCAGCAAATTAGCGGGGGGGCCTAACTACGAGCAGTACTTC
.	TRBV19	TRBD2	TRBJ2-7	CARRGRDYEQYF	TGTGCCAGAAGAGGGAGGGATTACGAGCAGTACTTC
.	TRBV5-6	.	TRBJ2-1	CASSLGGLQSNEQFF	TGTGCCAGCAGCTTGGGAGGCCTCCAATCCAATGAGCAGTTCTTC
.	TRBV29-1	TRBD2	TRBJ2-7	CSVGTLAGGVHEQYF	TGCAGCGTTGGGACCCTAGCGGGAGGTGTACACGAGCAGTACTTC
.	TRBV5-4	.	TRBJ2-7	CASSIAGPAGEQYF	TGTGCCAGCAGCATCGCCGGTCCAGCGGGCGAGCAGTACTTC
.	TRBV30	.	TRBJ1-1	CAWSLLTGYNTEAFF	TGTGCCTGGAGTCTCCTGACGGGGTATAACACTGAAGCTTTCTTT
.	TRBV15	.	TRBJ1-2	CATSRGKSRADYGYPF	TGTGCCACCAGCAGAGGGAAGAGCAGGGCGGACTATGGCTACCCCTTC
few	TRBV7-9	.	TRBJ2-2	CASSKTPGAGELFF	TGTGCCAGCAGCAAAACACCAGGGGCCGGGGAGCTGTTTTTT
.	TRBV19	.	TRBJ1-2	CASKADTARYGYTF	TGTGCCAGTAAGGCGGACACAGCGCGCTATGGCTACACCTTC
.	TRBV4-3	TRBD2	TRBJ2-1	CASSQGDASFSGRLHEQFF	TGCGCCAGCAGCCAAGGCGACGCGTCGTTTAGCGGGAGACTACATGAGCAGTTCTTC
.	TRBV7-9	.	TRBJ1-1	CASSSPSGVNTEAFF	TGTGCCAGCAGCTCCCCATCGGGAGTGAACACTGAAGCTTTCTTT
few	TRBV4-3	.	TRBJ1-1	CASSQDPRAREAFF	TGCGCCAGCAGCCAAGATCCCAGGGCCCGTGAAGCTTTCTTT
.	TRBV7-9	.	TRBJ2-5	CASSVREAGVEVETQYF	TGTGCCAGCAGCGTCCGGGAGGCAGGGGTTGAGGTAGAGACCCAGTACTTC
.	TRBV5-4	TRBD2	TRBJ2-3	CASSLAGGTDTQYF	TGTGCCAGCAGCTTGGCGGGAGGGACAGATACGCAGTATTTT
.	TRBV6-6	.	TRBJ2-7	CASSMAGNSYEQYF	TGTGCCAGCAGCATGGCAGGGAATTCCTACGAGCAGTACTTC
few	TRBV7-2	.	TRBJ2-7	CASRDGGWDEQYF	TGTGCCAGCAGAGATGGAGGTTGGGACGAGCAGTACTTC
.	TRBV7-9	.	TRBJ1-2	CASSLGSRFGYTF	TGTGCCAGCAGCTTGGGCAGCCGTTTTGGCTACACCTTC
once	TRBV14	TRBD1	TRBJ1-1	CASSPRQGVGNTEAFF	TGTGCCAGCAGCCCCAGACAGGGAGTGGGGAACACTGAAGCTTTCTTT
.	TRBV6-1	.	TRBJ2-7	CASSEAPGTYEQYF	TGTGCCAGCAGTGAAGCCCCGGGAACCTACGAGCAGTACTTC
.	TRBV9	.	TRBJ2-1	CASSATSRPKDEQFF	TGTGCCAGCAGCGCTACTAGCAGGCCGAAGGATGAGCAGTTCTTC
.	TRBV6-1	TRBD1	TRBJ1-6	CASTGTVNSPLHF	TGTGCCAGCACTGGGACAGTTAATTCACCCCTCCACTTT
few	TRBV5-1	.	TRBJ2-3	CASSFVRSQDTQYF	TGCGCCAGCAGCTTCGTGAGGTCTCAAGATACGCAGTATTTT